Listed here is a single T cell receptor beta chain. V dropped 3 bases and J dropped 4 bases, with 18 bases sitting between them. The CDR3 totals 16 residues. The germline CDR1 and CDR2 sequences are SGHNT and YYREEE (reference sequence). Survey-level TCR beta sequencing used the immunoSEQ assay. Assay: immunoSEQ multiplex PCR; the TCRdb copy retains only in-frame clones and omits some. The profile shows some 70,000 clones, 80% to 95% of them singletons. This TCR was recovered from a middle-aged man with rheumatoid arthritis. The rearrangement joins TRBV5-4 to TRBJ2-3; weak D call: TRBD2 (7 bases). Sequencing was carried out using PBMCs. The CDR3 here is CASSSSGRGTSDTQYF. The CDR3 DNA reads TGTGCCAGCAGCTCATCAGGGAGGGGGACCTCAGATACGCAGTATTTT.